The clone carrying this T cell receptor (beta chain) was counted a single time. This record comes from a study of blood T cell repertoires in COVID-19. The CDR3 extends over 11 amino acids. Germline V CDR1 and CDR2: SGHNT, YYREEE (reference sequence). Trimming took 4 bases from V and 5 from J, leaving 6 bases between them. Clones were read by immunoSEQ multiplex PCR, and TCRdb kept only the in-frame ones, dropping some. Here the sample spans 70,000 or so clones, roughly 89% being singletons. Sequenced: peripheral blood. The sequence was obtained from a human donor in a cohort sampled during active COVID-19. This rearrangement joins TRBV5-4 to TRBJ2-5, with D perhaps TRBD1 (5 bases). The DNA of the CDR3 is TGTGCCAGCAGCAAGGGGGAGACCCAGTACTTC. Translation: CASSKGETQYF. The full variable domain, with the rest looked up from reference TRBV5-4 and TRBJ2-5, is ETGVTQSPTHLIKTRGQQVTLRCSSQSGHNTVSWYQQALGQGPQFIFQYYREEENGRGNFPPRFSGLQFPNYSSELNVNALELDDSALYLCASSKGETQYFGPGTRLLVL.